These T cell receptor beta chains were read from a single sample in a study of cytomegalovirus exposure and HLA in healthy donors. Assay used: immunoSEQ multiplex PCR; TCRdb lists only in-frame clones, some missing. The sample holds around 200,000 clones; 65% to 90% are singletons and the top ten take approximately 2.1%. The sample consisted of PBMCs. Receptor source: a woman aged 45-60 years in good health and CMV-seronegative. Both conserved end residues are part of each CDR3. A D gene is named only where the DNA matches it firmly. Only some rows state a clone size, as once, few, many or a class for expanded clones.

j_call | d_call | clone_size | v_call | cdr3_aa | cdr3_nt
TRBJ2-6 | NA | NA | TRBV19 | CASSVQGKGANVLTF | TGTGCCAGTAGTGTACAGGGTAAGGGGGCCAACGTCCTGACTTTC
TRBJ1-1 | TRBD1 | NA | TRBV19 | CASHPRKGAGNIEAFF | TGTGCCAGTCACCCCAGGAAGGGGGCAGGGAACATTGAAGCTTTCTTT
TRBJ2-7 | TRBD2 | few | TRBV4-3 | CASSQDLAGNYEQYF | TGCGCCAGCAGCCAAGATCTAGCGGGAAATTACGAGCAGTACTTC
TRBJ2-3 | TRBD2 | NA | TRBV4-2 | CASSLVSGRATDTQYF | TGTGCCAGCAGCCTCGTTAGCGGGAGGGCAACAGATACGCAGTATTTT
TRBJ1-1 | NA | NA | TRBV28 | CASSTGTLNTEAFF | TGTGCCAGCAGTACCGGGACACTGAACACTGAAGCTTTCTTT
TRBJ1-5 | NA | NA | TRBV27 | CASSLSTAGVRAGNQPQHF | TGTGCCAGCAGTTTATCGACGGCAGGGGTTCGGGCTGGCAATCAGCCCCAGCATTTT
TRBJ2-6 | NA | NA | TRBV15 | CATSRGAAGQTGGANVLTF | TGTGCCACCAGCAGGGGGGCGGCGGGACAGACTGGGGGGGCCAACGTCCTGACTTTC
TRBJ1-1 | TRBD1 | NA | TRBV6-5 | CASSSSRTGGNTEAFF | TGTGCCAGCAGTTCCTCCAGGACAGGGGGGAACACTGAAGCTTTCTTT
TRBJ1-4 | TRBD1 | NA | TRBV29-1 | CSVAKWPDRGNEKLFF | TGCAGCGTTGCAAAGTGGCCGGACAGGGGGAATGAAAAACTGTTTTTT
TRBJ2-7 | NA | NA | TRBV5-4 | CASSLADSSSYEQYF | TGTGCCAGCAGCTTGGCCGACTCAAGCTCCTACGAGCAGTACTTC
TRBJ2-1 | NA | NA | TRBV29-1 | CSVTRLNEQFF | TGCAGCGTCACCCGACTCAATGAGCAGTTCTTC
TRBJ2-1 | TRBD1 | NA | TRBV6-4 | CASSDGTGYNEQFF | TGTGCCAGCAGTGACGGGACAGGGTACAATGAGCAGTTCTTC
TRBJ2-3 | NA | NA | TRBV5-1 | CASSSDSGTDTQYF | TGCGCCAGCAGCTCGGACAGTGGCACAGATACGCAGTATTTT
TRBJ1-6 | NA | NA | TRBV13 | CASSLEGGDSPLHF | TGTGCCAGCAGCCTGGAGGGGGGGGATTCACCCCTCCACTTT
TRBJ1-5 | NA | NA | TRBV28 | CASSTTGYGNQPQHF | TGTGCCAGCAGTACAACAGGGTACGGAAATCAGCCCCAGCATTTT
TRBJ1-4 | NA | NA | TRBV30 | CAWKREQGWGEKLFF | TGTGCCTGGAAGAGGGAACAGGGATGGGGTGAAAAACTGTTTTTT
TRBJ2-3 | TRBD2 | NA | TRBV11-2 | CASSTRWASGSRADTQYF | TGTGCCAGCAGCACAAGGTGGGCTAGCGGGAGTAGAGCAGATACGCAGTATTTT
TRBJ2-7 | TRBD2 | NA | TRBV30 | CAWSRGGPSHEQYF | TGTGCCTGGAGCCGGGGGGGCCCCAGCCATGAGCAGTACTTC
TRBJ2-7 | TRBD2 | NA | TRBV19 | CASGPVIATSGNHEQYF | TGTGCCAGTGGGCCCGTGATTGCCACTAGCGGGAACCACGAGCAGTACTTC
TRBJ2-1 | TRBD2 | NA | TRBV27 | CASSLSPGLIYNEQFF | TGTGCCAGCAGCTTATCCCCGGGACTAATCTACAATGAGCAGTTCTTC
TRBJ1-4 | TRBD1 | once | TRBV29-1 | CSGKGTGVEKLFF | TGCAGCGGAAAGGGGACAGGGGTCGAAAAACTGTTTTTT